This T cell receptor (beta chain) was captured by sequencing in a study of Ad26.COV2.S vaccination and SARS-CoV-2 variants. Study-level background: Sample donor was a member of the COV1001 Ad26.COV2.S trial arm. General study findings and limits: Post-vaccination breadth of spike-specific CD8+ and CD4+ T cell responses was reportedly substantial.

Of note for this clone: Its specificity is not known. Its ends do not fully match the called genes, so a read error is possible.

Treatment meaning: roughly 19 received Ad26.COV2.S at low or high dose, single or two shots; 5 received placebo; per-sample allocation not given. The study sampled participants on day 63 after the first vaccine or placebo injection. Profiled with immunoSEQ multiplex PCR; TCRdb holds only in-frame clones, not every one. Of 300,000 to 400,000 clones in the sample, 90% are singletons; the top ten hold approximately 5.8%. Germline assignment: CDR1 PRHDT and CDR2 FYEKMQ (reference sequence). There are 15 residues in the CDR3. This clonotype was sampled from a person aged 18-60 years who received the Ad26.COV2.S COVID-19 vaccine or a placebo. This chain links TRBV13 with TRBJ1-4; 7 bases align to TRBD1. The sample was peripheral blood, taken in a trial of Ad26.COV2.S vaccine versus placebo. In DNA form, the CDR3 reads TGTGCCAGCAGCATAGGGACAGATTTTAATGAAAAACTGTTTTTT. Its protein product is CASSIGTDFNEKLFF.